This TCR beta chain derives from a study of shared clonotypes between healthy human individuals (dated by TCRdb to the early 2020s). For the study in its entirety: Three men and two women, aged 18 to 49 years, made up the cohort. Each donor's leukapheresis produced roughly between roughly 0.85 and 10 billion PBMCs. To estimate repertoire size and how much clonotype sharing occurs between individuals, the study deeply sequenced the blood TCR repertoires of 5 or 6 healthy adults. To increase sequencing depth and limit assay-specific biases, different laboratories used diverse techniques to prepare libraries and sequence TCR repertoires. For each donor, CD4 naive and CD4 memory were each given three plates, CD8 naive was given two plates, and CD8 memory was given one plate.

The study at large found these results: Only blood was sampled, and tissue TCR repertoires likely differ from those in blood. Sharing across a handful of donors was observed for around 4.8% of naive CD4, less than 4% of naive CD8, 2% to 2.5% of memory CD4, and 0.4% of memory CD8 clonotypes. Pairwise subsampling led to the expectation that sequencing depth would affect the degree of clonotype sharing among donors. Rarefaction of sorted-subset datasets indicated incomplete sequencing despite the large sequencing depth. Because the study included only a small number of donors, the genetic and exposure-history diversity represented was limited. Compared with non-shared clonotypes, the clonotypes found in all four sorted-subset donors had higher generation probabilities. Estimated clonotype richness was generally larger for naive than for memory subsets.

V is reduced by 3 bases and J by 1 base, leaving a spacing of 9 bases between them. From the cysteine through the phenylalanine, the CDR3 covers 14 amino acids. This entry keeps only the CDR3 DNA: 42 bases, framed from base 1. The germline V gene gives CDR1 as KGHSH and CDR2 as LQKENI. Healthy HIV-negative adults with no recently reported acute infections or vaccinations were included as donors. Only Caucasian adults living in Nashville, Tennessee, USA were represented among the donors. CD4+ T cells were enriched by magnetic negative selection; naive cells were then positively selected on CD45RA, and the negative fraction formed the memory subset. After blood collection by leukapheresis, PBMCs were isolated using Ficoll-Histopaque density gradient centrifugation and then cryopreserved in the vapor phase of liquid nitrogen. Purity and quantity of every magnetically sorted T cell population were checked by analytical flow cytometry. Genomic DNA was isolated from each sorted fraction and quantified by UV absorbance on a Nanodrop 2000c.

On this clone itself: It lacks a known antigen. Base qualities are missing; no much larger clone stands one base away.

TCR CDR3 regions were amplified from genomic DNA by multiplex PCR using the deep immunoSEQ assay. Extracted genomic DNA from each cell subset was distributed evenly across all wells of several immunoSEQ 96-well plates, and each plate was treated as a replicate. For sorted subsets, roughly 200 ng of genomic DNA, equivalent to 30,000 or so T cell genomes, went into each replicate PCR. Purified libraries were measured with a Qubit 3.0 fluorometer, size-checked on a Bioanalyzer 2100, and measured again with the KAPA Library Quantification kit. Each immunoSEQ 96-well plate was sequenced on its own single-read 150-cycle Illumina NextSeq 550 flow cell. As for the original processing: Because the immunoSEQ output held only junctional sequences and lacked quality scores, the filtering could not match the filtering applied to full-length reads. To assign V/J genes and CDR3, sequences were annotated against IMGT germline references using PyIR, a Python wrapper for IgBLAST v1.9. Reads were removed for weak V/J assignments (E-value above 1e-6), missing CDR3, stop codons, out-of-frame junctions, or ambiguous translated residues. V3J clonotypes were defined as sequences sharing an identical inferred V gene, J gene, and CDR3 amino acid sequence. To compute the percentage overlap between repertoires, the number of shared unique clonotypes was divided by the size of the smaller repertoire. RTK rarefaction, the Chao1 estimator, and Recon v2.1 estimates of unobserved clonotypes were used to assess repertoire richness. For all TCRbeta clonotypes obtained by the gDNA method from a handful of donors, generation probabilities were computed with OLGA. TCRdb obtained this table from immuneACCESS and retained in-frame rearrangements with V and J assigned. These tables miss some clones; where compared with another copy, unresolved V genes account for less than half of the shortfall, and the remainder is unexplained. That table is the source of V, J and clone size, and D and trimming were worked out from the DNA. In all, the sample holds roughly 1,500,000 clones, and 98% of those were seen once. Of the sample, under 0.45% falls within the top ten clones.

This TCR was sampled from a man in his thirties or forties in good health. Sample: naive CD4+ T cells sorted from blood. Sample cell subset or site, as interpreted from the label and publication: CD45RA+ positively selected. In this chain, TRBV18 is recombined with TRBJ1-1; there is no confident call for the D gene. The CDR3: CASSPSDPNTEAFF. The nucleotide sequence reads TGTGCCAGCTCACCCTCCGACCCGAACACTGAAGCTTTCTTT.